This paragraph reports one TCR beta chain. This sample is part of a study of blood T cell repertoires in COVID-19. The table came from immunoSEQ multiplex PCR; TCRdb's copy has only in-frame clones and leaves some out. Among 110,000 to 150,000 clones listed, roughly three quarters were seen once. CDR3 length equals 15 residues. V dropped 5 bases and J dropped 4 bases, with 16 bases sitting between them. Germline V gene lookup returns CDR1 SGHDT and CDR2 YYEEEE. The sequence came from a man in his sixties with acute or convalescent COVID-19. The sequenced material came from peripheral blood. The chain links TRBV5-6 to TRBJ2-1, with a tentative D call TRBD2 (6 bases). This CDR3 is CASRNRDSLYNEQFF. The CDR3 nucleotides are TGTGCCAGCAGGAACCGGGACTCCTTGTACAATGAGCAGTTCTTC.